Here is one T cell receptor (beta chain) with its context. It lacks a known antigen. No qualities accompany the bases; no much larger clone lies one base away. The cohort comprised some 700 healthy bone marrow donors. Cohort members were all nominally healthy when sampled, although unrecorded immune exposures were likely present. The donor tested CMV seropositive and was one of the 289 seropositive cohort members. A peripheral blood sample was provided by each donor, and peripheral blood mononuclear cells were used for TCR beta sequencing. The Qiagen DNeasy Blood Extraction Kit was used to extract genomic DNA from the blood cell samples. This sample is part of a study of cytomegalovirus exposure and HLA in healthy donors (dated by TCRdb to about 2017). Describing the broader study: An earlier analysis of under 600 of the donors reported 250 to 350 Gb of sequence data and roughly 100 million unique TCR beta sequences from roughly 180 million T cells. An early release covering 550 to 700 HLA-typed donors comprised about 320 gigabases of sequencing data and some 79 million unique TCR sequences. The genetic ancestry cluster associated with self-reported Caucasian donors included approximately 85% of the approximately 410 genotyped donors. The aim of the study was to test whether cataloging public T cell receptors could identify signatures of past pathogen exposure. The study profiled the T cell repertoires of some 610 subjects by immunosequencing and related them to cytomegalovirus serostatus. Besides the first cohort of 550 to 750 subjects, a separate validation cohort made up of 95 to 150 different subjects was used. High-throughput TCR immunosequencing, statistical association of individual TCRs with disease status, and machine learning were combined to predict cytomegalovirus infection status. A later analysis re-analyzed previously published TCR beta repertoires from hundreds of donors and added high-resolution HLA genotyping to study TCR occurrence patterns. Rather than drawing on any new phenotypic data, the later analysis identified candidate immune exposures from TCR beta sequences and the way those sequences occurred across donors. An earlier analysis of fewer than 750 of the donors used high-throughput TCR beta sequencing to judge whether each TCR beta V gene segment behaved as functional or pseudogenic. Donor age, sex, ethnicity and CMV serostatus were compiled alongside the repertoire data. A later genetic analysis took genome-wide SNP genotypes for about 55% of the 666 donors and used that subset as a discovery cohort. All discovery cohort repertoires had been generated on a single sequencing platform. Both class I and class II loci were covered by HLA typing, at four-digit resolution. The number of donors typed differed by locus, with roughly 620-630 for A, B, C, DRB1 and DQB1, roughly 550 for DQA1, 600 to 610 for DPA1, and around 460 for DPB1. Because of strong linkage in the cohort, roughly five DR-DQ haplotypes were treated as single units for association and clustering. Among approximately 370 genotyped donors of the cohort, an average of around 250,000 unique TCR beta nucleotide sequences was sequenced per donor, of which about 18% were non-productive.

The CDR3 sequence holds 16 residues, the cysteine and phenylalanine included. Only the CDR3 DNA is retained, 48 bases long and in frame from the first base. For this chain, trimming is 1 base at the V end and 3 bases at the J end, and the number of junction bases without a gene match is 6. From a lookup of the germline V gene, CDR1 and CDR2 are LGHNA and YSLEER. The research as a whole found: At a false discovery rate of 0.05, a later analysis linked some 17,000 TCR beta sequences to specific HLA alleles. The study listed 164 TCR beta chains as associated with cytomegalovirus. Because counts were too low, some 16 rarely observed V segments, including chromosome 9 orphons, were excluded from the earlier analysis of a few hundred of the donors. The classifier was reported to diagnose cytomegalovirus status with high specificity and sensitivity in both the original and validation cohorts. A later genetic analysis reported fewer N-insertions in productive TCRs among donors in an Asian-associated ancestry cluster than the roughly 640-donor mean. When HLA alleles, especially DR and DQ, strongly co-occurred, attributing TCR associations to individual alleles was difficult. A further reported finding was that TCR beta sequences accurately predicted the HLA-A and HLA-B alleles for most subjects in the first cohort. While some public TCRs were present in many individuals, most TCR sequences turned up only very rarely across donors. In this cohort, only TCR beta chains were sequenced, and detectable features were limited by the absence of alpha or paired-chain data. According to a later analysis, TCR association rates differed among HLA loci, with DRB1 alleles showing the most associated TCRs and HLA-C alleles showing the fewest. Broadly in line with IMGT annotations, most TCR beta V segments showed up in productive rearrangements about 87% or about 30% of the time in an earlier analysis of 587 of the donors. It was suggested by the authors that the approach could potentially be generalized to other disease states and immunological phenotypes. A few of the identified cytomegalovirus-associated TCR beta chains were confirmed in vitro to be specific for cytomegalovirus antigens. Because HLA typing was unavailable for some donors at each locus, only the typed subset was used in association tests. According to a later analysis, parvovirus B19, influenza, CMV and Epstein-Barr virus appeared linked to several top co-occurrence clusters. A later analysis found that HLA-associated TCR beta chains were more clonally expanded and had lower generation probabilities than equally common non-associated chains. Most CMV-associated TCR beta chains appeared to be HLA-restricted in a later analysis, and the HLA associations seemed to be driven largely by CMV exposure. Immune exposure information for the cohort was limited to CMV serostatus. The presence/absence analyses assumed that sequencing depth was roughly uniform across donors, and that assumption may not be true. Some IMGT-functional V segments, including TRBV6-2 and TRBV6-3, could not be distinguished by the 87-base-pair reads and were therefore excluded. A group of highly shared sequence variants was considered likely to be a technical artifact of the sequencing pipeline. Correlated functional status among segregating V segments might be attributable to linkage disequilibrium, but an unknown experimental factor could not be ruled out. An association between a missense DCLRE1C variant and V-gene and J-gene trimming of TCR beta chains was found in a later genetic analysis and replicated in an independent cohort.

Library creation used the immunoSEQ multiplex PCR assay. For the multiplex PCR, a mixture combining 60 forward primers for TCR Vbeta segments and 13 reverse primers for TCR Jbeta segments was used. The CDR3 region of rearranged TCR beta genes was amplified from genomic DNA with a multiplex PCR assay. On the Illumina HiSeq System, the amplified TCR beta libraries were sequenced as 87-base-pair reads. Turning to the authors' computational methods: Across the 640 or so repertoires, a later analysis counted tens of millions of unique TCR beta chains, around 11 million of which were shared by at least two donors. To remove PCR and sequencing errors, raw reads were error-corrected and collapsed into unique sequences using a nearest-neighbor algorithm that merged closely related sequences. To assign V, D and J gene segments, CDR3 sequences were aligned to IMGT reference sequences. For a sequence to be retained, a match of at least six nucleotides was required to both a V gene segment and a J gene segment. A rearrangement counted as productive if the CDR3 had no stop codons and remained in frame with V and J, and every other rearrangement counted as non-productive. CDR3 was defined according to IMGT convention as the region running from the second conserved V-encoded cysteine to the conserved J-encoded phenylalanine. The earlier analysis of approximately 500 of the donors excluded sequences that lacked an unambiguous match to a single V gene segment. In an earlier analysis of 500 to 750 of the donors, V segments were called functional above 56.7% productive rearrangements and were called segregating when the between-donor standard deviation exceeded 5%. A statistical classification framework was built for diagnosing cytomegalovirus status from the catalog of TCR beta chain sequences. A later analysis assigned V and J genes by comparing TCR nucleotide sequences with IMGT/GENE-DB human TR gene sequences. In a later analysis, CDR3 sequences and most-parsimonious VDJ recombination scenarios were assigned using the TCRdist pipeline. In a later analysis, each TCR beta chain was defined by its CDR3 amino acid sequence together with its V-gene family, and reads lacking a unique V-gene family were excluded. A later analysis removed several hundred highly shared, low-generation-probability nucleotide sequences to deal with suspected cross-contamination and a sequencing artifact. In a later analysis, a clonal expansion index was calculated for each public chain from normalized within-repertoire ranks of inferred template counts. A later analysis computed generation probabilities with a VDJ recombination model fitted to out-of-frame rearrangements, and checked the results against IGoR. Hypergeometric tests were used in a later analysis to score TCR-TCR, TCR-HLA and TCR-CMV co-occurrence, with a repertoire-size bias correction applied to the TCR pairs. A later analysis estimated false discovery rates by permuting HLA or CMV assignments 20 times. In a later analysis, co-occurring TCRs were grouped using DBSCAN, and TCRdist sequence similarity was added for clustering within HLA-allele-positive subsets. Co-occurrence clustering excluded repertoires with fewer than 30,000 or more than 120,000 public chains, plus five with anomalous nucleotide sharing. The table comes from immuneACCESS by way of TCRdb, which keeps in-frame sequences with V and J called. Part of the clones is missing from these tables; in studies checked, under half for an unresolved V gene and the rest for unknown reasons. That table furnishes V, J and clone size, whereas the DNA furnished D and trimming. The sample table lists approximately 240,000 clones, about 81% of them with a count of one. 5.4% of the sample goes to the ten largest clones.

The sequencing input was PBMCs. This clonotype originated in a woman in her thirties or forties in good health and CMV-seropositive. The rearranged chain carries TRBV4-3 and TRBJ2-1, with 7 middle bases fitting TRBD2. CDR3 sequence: CASSQGAGVLYNEQFF. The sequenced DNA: TGCGCCAGCAGCCAAGGGGCGGGGGTTCTCTACAATGAGCAGTTCTTC.